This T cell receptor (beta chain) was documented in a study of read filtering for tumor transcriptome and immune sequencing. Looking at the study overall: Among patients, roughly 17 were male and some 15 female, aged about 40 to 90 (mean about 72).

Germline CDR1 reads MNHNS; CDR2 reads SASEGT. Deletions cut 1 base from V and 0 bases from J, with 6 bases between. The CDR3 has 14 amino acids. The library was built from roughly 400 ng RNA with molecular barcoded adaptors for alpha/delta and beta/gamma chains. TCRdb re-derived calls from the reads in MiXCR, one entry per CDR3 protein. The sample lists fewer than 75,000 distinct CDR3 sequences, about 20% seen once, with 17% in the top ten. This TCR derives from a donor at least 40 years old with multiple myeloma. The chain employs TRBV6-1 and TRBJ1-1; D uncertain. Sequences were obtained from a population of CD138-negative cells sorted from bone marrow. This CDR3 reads CASSEVPLNTEAFF. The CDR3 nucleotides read TGTGCCAGCAGTGAAGTCCCTCTGAACACTGAAGCTTTCTTT.